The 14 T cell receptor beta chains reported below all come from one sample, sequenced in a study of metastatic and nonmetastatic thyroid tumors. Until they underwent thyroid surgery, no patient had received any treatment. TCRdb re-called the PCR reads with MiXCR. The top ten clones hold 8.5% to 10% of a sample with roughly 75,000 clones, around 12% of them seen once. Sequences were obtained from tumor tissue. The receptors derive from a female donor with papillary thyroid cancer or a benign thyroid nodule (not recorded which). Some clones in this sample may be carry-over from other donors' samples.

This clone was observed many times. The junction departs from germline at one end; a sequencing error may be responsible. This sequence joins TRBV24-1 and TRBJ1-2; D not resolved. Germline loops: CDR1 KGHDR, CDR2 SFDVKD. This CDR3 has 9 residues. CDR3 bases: TGTGCCACCAGCTCGGGGAACCTCTTC. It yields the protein CATSSGNLF.

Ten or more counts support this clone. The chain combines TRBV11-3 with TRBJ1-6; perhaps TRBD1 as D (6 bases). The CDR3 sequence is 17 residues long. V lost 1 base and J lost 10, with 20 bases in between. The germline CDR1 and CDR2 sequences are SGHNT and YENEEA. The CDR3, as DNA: TGTGCCAGCAGCTTAGTTGCTGGGGGCGCGAATCGATCACCCCTCCACTTT. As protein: CASSLVAGGANRSPLHF.

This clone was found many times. The CDR3 bases are TGTGCCAGCAGCAAGGGTGGGGAGCTGTTTTTT. Translation gives CASSKGGELFF. The V call is TRBV2, the J call TRBJ2-2, with D uncertain. V lost 6 bases, J lost 8 bases, and 7 bases lay in between. The CDR3 has 11 residues. Germline CDR1 SNHLY, CDR2 FYNNEI.

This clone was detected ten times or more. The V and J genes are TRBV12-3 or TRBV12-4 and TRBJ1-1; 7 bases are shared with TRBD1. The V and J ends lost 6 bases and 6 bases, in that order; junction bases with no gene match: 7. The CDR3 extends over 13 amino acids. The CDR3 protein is CASRYRGTPEAFF. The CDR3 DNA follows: TGTGCCAGCAGATACAGGGGCACTCCTGAAGCTTTCTTT.

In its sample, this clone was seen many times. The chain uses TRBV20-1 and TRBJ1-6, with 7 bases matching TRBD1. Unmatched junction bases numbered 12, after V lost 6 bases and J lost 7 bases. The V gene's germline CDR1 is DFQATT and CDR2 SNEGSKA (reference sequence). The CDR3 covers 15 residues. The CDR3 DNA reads TGCAGTGCAGCCCAAGGGGGCCCCGGCAATTCACCCCTCCACTTT. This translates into CSAAQGGPGNSPLHF.

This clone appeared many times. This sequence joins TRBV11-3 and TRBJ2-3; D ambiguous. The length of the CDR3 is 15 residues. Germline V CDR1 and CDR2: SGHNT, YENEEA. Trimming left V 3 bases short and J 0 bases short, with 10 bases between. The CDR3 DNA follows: TGTGCCAGCAGCTTGTTCAGCGTAAGCACAGATACGCAGTATTTT. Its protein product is CASSLFSVSTDTQYF.

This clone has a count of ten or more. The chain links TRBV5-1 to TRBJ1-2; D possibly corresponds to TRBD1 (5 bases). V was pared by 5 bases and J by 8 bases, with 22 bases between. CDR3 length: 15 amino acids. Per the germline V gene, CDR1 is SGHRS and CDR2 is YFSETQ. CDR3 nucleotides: TGCGCCAGCAGAAAGACGGGGGTCGGACTTCGGGGCTACACCTTC. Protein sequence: CASRKTGVGLRGYTF.

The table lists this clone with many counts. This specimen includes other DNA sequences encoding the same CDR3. In DNA form, the CDR3 reads TGTGCCAGCAGTGAAGCGGGACTAGCGGGGCGAGACGGCGGGGAGCTGTTTTTT. Protein product: CASSEAGLAGRDGGELFF. This chain links TRBV6-1 with TRBJ2-2; TRBD2 aligns across 13 bases. With V trimmed by 0 bases and J by 7 bases, 8 bases remained unmatched. This CDR3 is built from 18 residues. The germline V gene has CDR1 MNHNS and CDR2 SASEGT.

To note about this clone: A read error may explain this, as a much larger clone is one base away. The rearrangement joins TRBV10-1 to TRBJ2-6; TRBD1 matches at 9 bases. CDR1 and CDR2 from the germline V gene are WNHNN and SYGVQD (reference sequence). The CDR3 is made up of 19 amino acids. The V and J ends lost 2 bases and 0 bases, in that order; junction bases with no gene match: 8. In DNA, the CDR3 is TGCGCCAGCAGTGAGACTCCGGGACAGGGTGCCTCTGGGGCCAACGTCCTGACTTTC. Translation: CASSETPGQGASGANVLTF.

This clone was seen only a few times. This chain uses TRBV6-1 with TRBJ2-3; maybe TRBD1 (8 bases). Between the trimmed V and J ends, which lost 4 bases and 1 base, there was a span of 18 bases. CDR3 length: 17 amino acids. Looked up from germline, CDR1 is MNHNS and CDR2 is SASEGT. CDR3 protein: CASSATGGDTCTDTQYF. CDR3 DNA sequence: TGTGCCAGCAGTGCAACAGGGGGGGATACCTGCACAGATACGCAGTATTTT.

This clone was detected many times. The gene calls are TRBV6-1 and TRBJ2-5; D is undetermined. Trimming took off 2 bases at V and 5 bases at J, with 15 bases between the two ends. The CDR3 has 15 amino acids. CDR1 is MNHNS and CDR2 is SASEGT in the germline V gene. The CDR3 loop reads CASSERKWAQETQYF. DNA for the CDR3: TGTGCCAGCAGTGAAAGAAAGTGGGCACAGGAGACCCAGTACTTC.

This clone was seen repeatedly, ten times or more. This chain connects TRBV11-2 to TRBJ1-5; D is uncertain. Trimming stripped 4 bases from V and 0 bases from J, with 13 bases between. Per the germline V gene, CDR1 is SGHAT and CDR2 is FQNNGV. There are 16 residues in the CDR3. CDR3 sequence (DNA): TGTGCCAGCAGCTATCGTGGGCTCTATAGCAATCAGCCCCAGCATTTT. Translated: CASSYRGLYSNQPQHF.

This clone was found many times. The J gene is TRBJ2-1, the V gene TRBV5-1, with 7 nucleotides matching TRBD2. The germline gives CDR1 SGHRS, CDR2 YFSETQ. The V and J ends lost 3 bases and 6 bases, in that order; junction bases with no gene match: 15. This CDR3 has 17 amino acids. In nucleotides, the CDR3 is TGCGCCAGCAGCTGGAACCCCGGGACTAAGGTACGCAATGAGCAGTTCTTC. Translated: CASSWNPGTKVRNEQFF.

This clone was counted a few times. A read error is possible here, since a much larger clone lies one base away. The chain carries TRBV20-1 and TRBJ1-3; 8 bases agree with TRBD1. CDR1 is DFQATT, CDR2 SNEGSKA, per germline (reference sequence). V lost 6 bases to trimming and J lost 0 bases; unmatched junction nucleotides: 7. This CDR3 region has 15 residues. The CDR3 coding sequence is TGCAGTGCCCTGACAGGGGCCTACTCTGGAAACACCATATATTTT. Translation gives CSALTGAYSGNTIYF.